The clone carrying this TCR beta chain has ten or more counts. Its antigen is not identified. As for time point: newly diagnosed GD, antithyroid drugs for less than 3 months. Isolated PBMC RNA provided the starting material for the TCR library. The data originate from a study of regulatory T cells in long-lasting Graves disease. V was pared by 5 bases and J by 2 bases, with 13 bases of the junction left unmatched. Germline lookup yields CDR1 SGHTA and CDR2 FQGTGA. There are 18 residues in the CDR3. With iRepertoire HTBI primers and Arm-PCR of CDR3 regions, TCR beta libraries were built. One entry per CDR3 protein, called by TCRdb with MiXCR from the multiplex PCR reads. The table lists 550,000 or so distinct CDR3 sequences, 12% of them singletons. Study conclusions and caveats: Between persistent patients, thousands of public clonotypes were shared, exceeding the approximately 940 shared between new patients.

A further study also used this sample, focusing on T cells in Graves' hyperthyroidism and ophthalmopathy. That source notes: Those with hyperthyroidism were 18 to 65 years old, newly diagnosed, and ill for under 2 months. In the first-round RT-PCR of the TCR CDR3, the HTBI primer set was used. Blood held most thyroid clonotypes expanded above 0.001 frequency.

The sequenced sample was peripheral blood mononuclear cells (PBMCs), obtained at new diagnosis, from a patient treated with antithyroid drugs. The rearrangement uses TRBV7-3 and TRBJ2-3; the match to TRBD1 covers 10 bases. The receptor was derived from a woman in her twenties or thirties with Graves disease. In DNA form, the CDR3 reads TGTGCCAGCAGCCGGACAGGGGGGGGACCCCTACCCACAGATACGCAGTATTTT. Translation gives CASSRTGGGPLPTDTQYF.